This T cell receptor (beta chain) was obtained from a study of T-cell reconstitution after alpha-beta-depleted transplantation in children. The study, taken as a whole, reports: The authors attributed T-cell counts and diversity one year after transplant mostly to newly produced T cells.

V was pared by 6 bases and J by 4 bases, with 20 bases between. The CDR3 runs to 16 residues. With regard to this clonotype: Its antigen is unidentified.

Unique molecular identifiers were incorporated into the prepared TCRbeta library. Each CDR3 protein gets one entry after TCRdb re-called the PCR reads with MiXCR. The sample consists of about 980,000 distinct CDR3 sequences, about 26% of them appearing once. The specimen was PBMCs, mostly from graft donor cells, collected 360 days after TCRalphabeta/CD19-depleted stem cell transplant. The source of this sequence is a boy in the first two years of life who had a stem cell transplant for SCID, so the T cells may come from the graft donor. The chain has TRBV12-3 or TRBV12-4 and TRBJ2-3; D is perhaps TRBD2 (6 bases). The DNA of the CDR3 is TGTGCCAGCAGCGCCCACTGGGGGGAGAATTCAGATACGCAGTATTTT. This translates into CASSAHWGENSDTQYF.